This T cell receptor beta chain came from a study of CD8+CD57+ T cells in acquired aplastic anemia. This clonotype was seen repeatedly, ten times or more. CDR3 length: 13 amino acids. Trimming took off 0 bases at V and 4 bases at J, with 9 bases between the two ends. Germline CDR1 DFQATT, CDR2 SNEGSKA (reference sequence). TCR beta VDJ and CDR3 profiling used genomic DNA as template. TCRdb re-derived calls from the reads in MiXCR, one entry per CDR3 protein. The sample includes under 200,000 distinct CDR3 sequences, approximately 40% seen only once; the top ten take 1.1%. The sample taken for sequencing was sorted CD4+, CD8+, or CD8+CD57+ T cells (not recorded which) from PBMCs. The genes are TRBV20-1 and TRBJ1-2; D remains ambiguous. This receptor was taken from a human donor in good health. The CDR3 loop is CSAREKNLYGYTF. CDR3 nucleotide sequence: TGCAGTGCTAGAGAAAAGAACCTCTATGGCTACACCTTC.